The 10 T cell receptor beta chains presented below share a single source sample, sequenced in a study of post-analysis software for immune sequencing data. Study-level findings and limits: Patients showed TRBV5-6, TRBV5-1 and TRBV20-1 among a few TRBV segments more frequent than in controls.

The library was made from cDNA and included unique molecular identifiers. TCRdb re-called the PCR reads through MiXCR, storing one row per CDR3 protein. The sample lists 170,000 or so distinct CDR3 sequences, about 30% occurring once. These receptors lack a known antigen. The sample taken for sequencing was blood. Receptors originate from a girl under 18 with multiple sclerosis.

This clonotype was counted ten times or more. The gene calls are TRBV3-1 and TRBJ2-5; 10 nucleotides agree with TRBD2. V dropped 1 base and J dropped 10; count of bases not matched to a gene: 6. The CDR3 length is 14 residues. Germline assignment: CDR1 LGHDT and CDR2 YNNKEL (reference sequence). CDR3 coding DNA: TGTGCCAGCAGCCAAGCTCTGCCTAGCGGGAGCCAGTACTTC. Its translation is CASSQALPSGSQYF.

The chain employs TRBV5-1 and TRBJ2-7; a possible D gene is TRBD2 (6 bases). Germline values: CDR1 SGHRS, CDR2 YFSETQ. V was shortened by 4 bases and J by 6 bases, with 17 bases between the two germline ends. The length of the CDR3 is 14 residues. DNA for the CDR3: TGCGCCAGCAGCCAAGGACTACTCTCGGGCGAGCAGTACTTC. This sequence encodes CASSQGLLSGEQYF.

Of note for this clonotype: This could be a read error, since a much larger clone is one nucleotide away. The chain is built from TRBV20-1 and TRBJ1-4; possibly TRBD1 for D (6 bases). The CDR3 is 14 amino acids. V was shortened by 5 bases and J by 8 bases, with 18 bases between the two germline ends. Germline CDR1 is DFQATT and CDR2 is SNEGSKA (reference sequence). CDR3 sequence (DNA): TGCAGTGCTCCGGAAGGGGGGCGACGAGAAAAACTGTTTTTT. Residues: CSAPEGGRREKLFF.

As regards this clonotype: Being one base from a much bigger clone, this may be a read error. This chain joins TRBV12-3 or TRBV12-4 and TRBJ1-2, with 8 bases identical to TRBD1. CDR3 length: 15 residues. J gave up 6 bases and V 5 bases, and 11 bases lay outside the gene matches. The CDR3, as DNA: TGTGCCAGCAGTATAAGCTCCAGGGGGCGGGATGGCTACACCTTC. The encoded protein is CASSISSRGRDGYTF.

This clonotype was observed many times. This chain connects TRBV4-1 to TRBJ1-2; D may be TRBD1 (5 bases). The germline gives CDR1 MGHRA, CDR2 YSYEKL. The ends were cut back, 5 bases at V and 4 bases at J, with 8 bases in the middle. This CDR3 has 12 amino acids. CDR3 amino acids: CASSDRVYGYTF. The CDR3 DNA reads TGCGCCAGCAGCGACAGAGTCTATGGCTACACCTTC.

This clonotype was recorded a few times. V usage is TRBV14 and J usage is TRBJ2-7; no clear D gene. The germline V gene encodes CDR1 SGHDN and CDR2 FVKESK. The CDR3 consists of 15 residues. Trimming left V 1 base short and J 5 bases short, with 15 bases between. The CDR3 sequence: CASSQGLLPYDEQYF. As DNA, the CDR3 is TGTGCCAGCAGCCAAGGTCTACTACCTTACGACGAGCAGTACTTC.

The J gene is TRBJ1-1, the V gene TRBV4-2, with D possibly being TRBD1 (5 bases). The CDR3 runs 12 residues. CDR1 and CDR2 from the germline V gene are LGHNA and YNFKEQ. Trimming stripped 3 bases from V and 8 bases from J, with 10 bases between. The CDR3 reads CASSQSTAEAFF. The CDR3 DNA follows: TGTGCCAGCAGCCAGTCGACAGCAGAAGCTTTCTTT.

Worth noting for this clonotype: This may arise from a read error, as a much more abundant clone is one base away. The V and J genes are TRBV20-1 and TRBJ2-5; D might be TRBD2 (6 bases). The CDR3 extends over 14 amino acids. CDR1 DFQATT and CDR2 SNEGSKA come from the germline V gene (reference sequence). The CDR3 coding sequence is TGCAGAGCTAGGGTCGTTGCGGGGCATTTGGCCCAGTACTTC. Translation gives CRARVVAGHLAQYF.

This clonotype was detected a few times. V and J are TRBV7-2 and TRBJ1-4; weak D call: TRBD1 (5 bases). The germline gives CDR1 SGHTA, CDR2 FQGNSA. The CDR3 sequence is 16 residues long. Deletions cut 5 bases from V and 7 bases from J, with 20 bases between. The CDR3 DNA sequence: TGTGCCAGCAGCCCAACGGGTCGACAGCGAGGTGAAAAACTGTTTTTT. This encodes CASSPTGRQRGEKLFF. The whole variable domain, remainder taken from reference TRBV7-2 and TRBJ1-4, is GAGVSQSPSNKVTEKGKDVELRCDPISGHTALYWYRQSLGQGLEFLIYFQGNSAPDKSGLPSDRFSAERTGGSVSTLTIQRTQQEDSAVYLCASSPTGRQRGEKLFFGSGTQLSVL.

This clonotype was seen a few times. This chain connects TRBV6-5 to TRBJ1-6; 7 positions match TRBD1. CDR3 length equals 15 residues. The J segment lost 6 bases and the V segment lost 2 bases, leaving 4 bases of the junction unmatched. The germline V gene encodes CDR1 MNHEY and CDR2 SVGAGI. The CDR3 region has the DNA TGTGCCAGCAGTTACCAGGGACAGCTTAATTCACCCCTCCACTTT. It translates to CASSYQGQLNSPLHF.